This section outlines one TCR beta chain sequence together with its context. Its antigen is not identified. The data belong to a study of blood T cells in healthy people across ages. Findings of the study overall: Compared with aged donors, long-lived donors showed fewer expanded clones, suggesting selection.

Primed by a sample-barcoded 5' primer and a J-beta primer mix, a second PCR proceeded for roughly 7 to 11 cycles. Each TCR beta cDNA got a 12-nucleotide random molecular identifier. TCRdb fed the 5' RACE reads into MiXCR, producing one record per CDR3 protein. The profile shows around 900,000 distinct CDR3 sequences, 29% of them singletons. The CDR3 runs to 15 residues. Per germline, CDR1 SGHRS and CDR2 YFSETQ. Trimming left V 4 bases short and J 2 bases short, with 15 bases between. The V gene is TRBV5-1, the J gene TRBJ1-2; D not certain. The TCR was taken from an elderly woman in good health. Sequencing used blood. CDR3 nucleotides: TGCGCCAGCAGCGGGAACCCGACGGGGAACTATGGCTACACCTTC. Its translation is CASSGNPTGNYGYTF.